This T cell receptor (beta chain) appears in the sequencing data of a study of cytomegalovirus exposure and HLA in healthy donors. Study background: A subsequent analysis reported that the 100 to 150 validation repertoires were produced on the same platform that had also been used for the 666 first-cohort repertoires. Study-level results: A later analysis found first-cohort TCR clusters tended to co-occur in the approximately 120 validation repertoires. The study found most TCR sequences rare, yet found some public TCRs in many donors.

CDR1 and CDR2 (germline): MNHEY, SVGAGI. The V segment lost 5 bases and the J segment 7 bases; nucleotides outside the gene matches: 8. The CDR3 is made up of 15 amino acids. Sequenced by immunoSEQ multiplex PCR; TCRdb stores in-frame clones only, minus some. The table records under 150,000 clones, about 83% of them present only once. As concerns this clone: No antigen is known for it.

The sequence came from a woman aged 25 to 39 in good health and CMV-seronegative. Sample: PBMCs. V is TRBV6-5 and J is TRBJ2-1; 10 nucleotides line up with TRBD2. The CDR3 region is CASSTYSGGRNEQFF. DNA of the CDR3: TGTGCCAGCAGTACCTATAGCGGGGGGAGAAATGAGCAGTTCTTC.